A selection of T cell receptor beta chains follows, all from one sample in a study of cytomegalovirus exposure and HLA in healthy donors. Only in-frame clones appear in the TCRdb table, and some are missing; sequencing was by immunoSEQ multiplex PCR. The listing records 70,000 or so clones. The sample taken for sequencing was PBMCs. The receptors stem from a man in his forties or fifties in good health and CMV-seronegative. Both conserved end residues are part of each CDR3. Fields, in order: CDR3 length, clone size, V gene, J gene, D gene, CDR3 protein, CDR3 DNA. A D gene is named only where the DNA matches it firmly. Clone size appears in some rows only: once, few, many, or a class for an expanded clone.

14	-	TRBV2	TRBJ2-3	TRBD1	CASSPGTGGKGQYF	TGTGCCAGCAGTCCGGGGACAGGGGGCAAGGGGCAGTATTTT
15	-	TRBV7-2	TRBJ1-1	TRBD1	CASSLNRGRRTEAFF	TGTGCCAGCAGCTTAAACAGGGGGCGAAGAACTGAAGCTTTCTTT
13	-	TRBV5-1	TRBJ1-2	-	CASSLEGLYGYTF	TGCGCCAGCAGCTTGGAGGGACTCTATGGCTACACCTTC
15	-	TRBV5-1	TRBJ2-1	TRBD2	CASSLSGGGYNEQFF	TGCGCCAGCAGCTTGAGCGGGGGAGGTTACAATGAGCAGTTCTTC
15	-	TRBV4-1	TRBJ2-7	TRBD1	CASSPTDRGLYEQYF	TGCGCCAGCAGCCCAACCGACAGGGGGCTCTACGAGCAGTACTTC
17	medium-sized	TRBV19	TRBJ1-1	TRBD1	CASSPGGAKVFNTEAFF	TGTGCCAGTAGTCCAGGGGGCGCGAAAGTCTTTAACACTGAAGCTTTCTTT
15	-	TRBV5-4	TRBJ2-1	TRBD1	CASSRRDSPLNEQFF	TGTGCCAGCAGCCGTCGGGACAGCCCTTTGAATGAGCAGTTCTTC
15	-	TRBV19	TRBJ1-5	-	CASSTRGLSNQPQHF	TGTGCCAGTAGTACGCGGGGTTTAAGCAATCAGCCCCAGCATTTT
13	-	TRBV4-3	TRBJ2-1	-	CASSQDNSGEQFF	TGCGCCAGCAGCCAAGATAATTCAGGGGAGCAGTTCTTC
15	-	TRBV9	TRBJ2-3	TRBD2	CASSESGRPTDTQYF	TGTGCCAGCAGCGAAAGCGGGAGGCCCACAGATACGCAGTATTTT
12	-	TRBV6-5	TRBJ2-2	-	CASRRGAGELFF	TGTGCCAGCAGAAGGGGTGCCGGGGAGCTGTTTTTT
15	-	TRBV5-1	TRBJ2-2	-	CASSLEGANTGELFF	TGCGCCAGCAGCTTAGAGGGAGCGAACACCGGGGAGCTGTTTTTT
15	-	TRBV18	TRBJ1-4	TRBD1	CASSPGQGFGEKLFF	TGTGCCAGCTCACCGGGACAGGGATTCGGCGAAAAACTGTTTTTT
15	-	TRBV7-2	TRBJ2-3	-	CASSLSGTRTDTQYF	TGTGCCAGCAGCTTATCGGGGACTCGCACAGATACGCAGTATTTT
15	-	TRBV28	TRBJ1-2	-	CASSLVFGRVEGYTF	TGTGCCAGCAGTTTAGTTTTCGGCAGGGTGGAGGGCTACACCTTC
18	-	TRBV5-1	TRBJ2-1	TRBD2	CASSLRLAGGNVPNEQFF	TGCGCCAGCAGCTTAAGGCTAGCGGGGGGTAACGTCCCTAATGAGCAGTTCTTC
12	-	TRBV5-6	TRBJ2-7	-	CASSLARYEQYF	TGTGCCAGCAGCTTGGCCAGGTACGAGCAGTACTTC
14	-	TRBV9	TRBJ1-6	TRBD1	CASSGDRHNSPLHF	TGTGCCAGCAGCGGGGACAGACATAATTCACCCCTCCACTTT
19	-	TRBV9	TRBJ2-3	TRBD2	CASSVAPAGLAAGTDTQYF	TGTGCCAGCAGCGTAGCCCCCGCGGGACTAGCGGCGGGCACAGATACGCAGTATTTT
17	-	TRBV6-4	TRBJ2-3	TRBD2	CASSDPGTSGGVDTQYF	TGTGCCAGCAGTGACCCCGGGACTAGCGGGGGGGTCGATACGCAGTATTTT
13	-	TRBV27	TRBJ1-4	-	CASSGDFGEKLFF	TGTGCCAGCAGTGGGGACTTCGGGGAAAAACTGTTTTTT
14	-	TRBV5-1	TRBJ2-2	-	CASSLDRGTGELFF	TGCGCCAGCAGCTTGGACAGAGGGACCGGGGAGCTGTTTTTT
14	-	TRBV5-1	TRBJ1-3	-	CASSLDRAGNTIYF	TGCGCCAGCAGCTTGGACAGGGCGGGAAACACCATATATTTT
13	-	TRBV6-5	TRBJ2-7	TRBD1	CASSYRQGYEQYF	TGTGCCAGCAGTTACCGACAGGGCTACGAGCAGTACTTC
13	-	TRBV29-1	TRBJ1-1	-	CSGLRQINTEAFF	TGCAGCGGACTCCGACAGATTAACACTGAAGCTTTCTTT
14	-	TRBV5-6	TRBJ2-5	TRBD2	CASIQLAAQETQYF	TGTGCCAGCATACAACTAGCGGCCCAAGAGACCCAGTACTTC
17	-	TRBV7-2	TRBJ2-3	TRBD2	CASSSTSGAPSTDTQYF	TGTGCCAGCAGCTCTACTAGCGGGGCCCCTAGCACAGATACGCAGTATTTT
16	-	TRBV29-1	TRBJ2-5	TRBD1	CSAPTGGTGRGETQYF	TGCAGCGCCCCCACCGGAGGGACAGGGCGTGGAGAGACCCAGTACTTC
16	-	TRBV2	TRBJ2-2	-	CASIRTHSANTGELFF	TGTGCCAGCATCCGGACTCACTCAGCGAACACCGGGGAGCTGTTTTTT
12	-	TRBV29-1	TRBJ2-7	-	CSVEASTYEQYF	TGCAGCGTTGAGGCCAGTACCTACGAGCAGTACTTC
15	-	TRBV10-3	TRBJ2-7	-	CAIRAGTLAMYEQYF	TGTGCCATCAGAGCCGGGACTTTGGCTATGTACGAGCAGTACTTC
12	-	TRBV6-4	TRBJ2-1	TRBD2	CASSDEAGVQFF	TGTGCCAGCAGTGACGAAGCGGGAGTTCAGTTCTTC
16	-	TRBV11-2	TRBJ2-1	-	CASSENLQAYYNEQFF	TGTGCCAGCAGCGAAAACCTCCAGGCTTACTACAATGAGCAGTTCTTC
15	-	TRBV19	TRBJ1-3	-	CASSNPRTVGNTIYF	TGTGCCAGTAGTAACCCAAGGACAGTTGGAAACACCATATATTTT
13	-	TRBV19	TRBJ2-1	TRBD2	CASSVAGGDEQFF	TGTGCCAGTAGTGTAGCGGGAGGGGATGAGCAGTTCTTC
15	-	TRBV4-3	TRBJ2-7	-	CASSQDRGTPYEQYF	TGCGCCAGCAGCCAAGATAGGGGCACACCCTACGAGCAGTACTTC
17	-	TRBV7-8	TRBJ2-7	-	CASSLDEETAASGRQYF	TGTGCCAGCAGCTTAGATGAGGAGACAGCAGCCTCCGGGCGGCAGTACTTC
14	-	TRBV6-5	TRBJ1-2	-	CASSYRTGIYGYTF	TGTGCCAGCAGTTACCGTACAGGGATCTATGGCTACACCTTC
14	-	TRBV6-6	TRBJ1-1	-	CASSSRGRETEAFF	TGTGCCAGCAGTTCCAGGGGAAGGGAAACCGAAGCTTTCTTT
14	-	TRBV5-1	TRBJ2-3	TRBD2	CASSFTSGTDTQYF	TGCGCCAGCAGCTTTACTAGCGGGACAGATACGCAGTATTTT
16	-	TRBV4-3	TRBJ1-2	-	CASSQGGLTGLRIYTF	TGCGCCAGCAGCCAAGGGGGTCTTACGGGACTCCGGATTTACACCTTC